This is a list of T cell receptor beta chains from one sample in a study of T cell responses to AZD1222 COVID-19 vaccine. Measured with immunoSEQ multiplex PCR; TCRdb has only the in-frame clones, and not every one. The sample shows roughly 140,000 clones, 90% of them seen only once. Sequencing used peripheral blood, obtained 28 days after the second AZD1222 dose. Source of these receptors: an adult who received the AZD1222 COVID-19 vaccine. CDR3s include the opening cysteine and the closing phenylalanine or tryptophan. Each record gives: clone size, V gene, J gene, D gene, CDR3 DNA, CDR3 protein. The D gene is left open where the match is weak. Clone size appears in some rows only: once, few, many, or a class for an expanded clone.

clone size: NA; V gene: TRBV27; J gene: TRBJ1-2; D gene: TRBD1; CDR3 DNA: TGTGCCAGCAGTCCCGGACAGGACAACTATGGCTACACCTTC; CDR3 protein: CASSPGQDNYGYTF
clone size: once; V gene: TRBV12-3/TRBV12-4; J gene: TRBJ2-5; D gene: NA; CDR3 DNA: TGTGCCAGCAGTTTTCTTTACCAAGAGACCCAGTACTTC; CDR3 protein: CASSFLYQETQYF
clone size: NA; V gene: TRBV2; J gene: TRBJ1-3; D gene: NA; CDR3 DNA: TGTGCCAGCAGTATCCTCGTAGCCCGAAACACCATATATTTT; CDR3 protein: CASSILVARNTIYF
clone size: NA; V gene: TRBV27; J gene: TRBJ2-2; D gene: NA; CDR3 DNA: TGTGCCAGCAGTTTAACGAAGGCGCCCGGGGAGCTGTTTTTT; CDR3 protein: CASSLTKAPGELFF
clone size: NA; V gene: TRBV7-9; J gene: TRBJ1-1; D gene: NA; CDR3 DNA: TGTGCCAGCAGCTTACCCAGGATCGGGCAGCAAACGAACACTGAAGCTTTCTTT; CDR3 protein: CASSLPRIGQQTNTEAFF
clone size: NA; V gene: TRBV19; J gene: TRBJ2-7; D gene: NA; CDR3 DNA: TGTGCCAGTAGCGTTGGACAGGTCGGGAGGGCCGGTGAGCAGTACTTC; CDR3 protein: CASSVGQVGRAGEQYF
clone size: NA; V gene: TRBV6-5; J gene: TRBJ2-7; D gene: NA; CDR3 DNA: TGTGCCAGCAGGTCGAGGGACGGAGTTACCTACGAGCAGTACTTC; CDR3 protein: CASRSRDGVTYEQYF
clone size: few; V gene: TRBV9; J gene: TRBJ1-1; D gene: NA; CDR3 DNA: TGTGCCAGCAGCGTAGTCCGGGCGGGGACTGAAGCTTTCTTT; CDR3 protein: CASSVVRAGTEAFF
clone size: NA; V gene: TRBV19; J gene: TRBJ1-1; D gene: TRBD1; CDR3 DNA: TGTGCCAGTAGTATCCTTACCGGGACAGGGGGTAGCGAGTCTTTCTTT; CDR3 protein: CASSILTGTGGSESFF
clone size: NA; V gene: TRBV27; J gene: TRBJ1-1; D gene: NA; CDR3 DNA: TGTGCCAGCAGTTGGTTAGGGTCAGGGACTGAAGCTTTCTTT; CDR3 protein: CASSWLGSGTEAFF
clone size: NA; V gene: TRBV19; J gene: TRBJ2-5; D gene: NA; CDR3 DNA: TGTGCCAGTAGTCCGCAGGGTTACTCAGAGACCCAGTACTTC; CDR3 protein: CASSPQGYSETQYF
clone size: NA; V gene: TRBV7-7; J gene: TRBJ2-7; D gene: TRBD2; CDR3 DNA: TGTGCTAGCAGCCAAGCGGGACCCTACGAGCAGTACTTC; CDR3 protein: CASSQAGPYEQYF
clone size: NA; V gene: TRBV6-1; J gene: TRBJ2-5; D gene: TRBD1; CDR3 DNA: TGTGCCAGCAGTGAAGTCGCCGACAGGGGGGGGACCCAGTACTTC; CDR3 protein: CASSEVADRGGTQYF
clone size: NA; V gene: TRBV19; J gene: TRBJ1-1; D gene: NA; CDR3 DNA: TGTGCCAGTAAACAGGGCCTGAACACTGAAGCTTTCTTT; CDR3 protein: CASKQGLNTEAFF
clone size: NA; V gene: TRBV28; J gene: TRBJ2-2; D gene: NA; CDR3 DNA: TGTGCCAGCCCCAGACCAGCCGCGACCGGGGAGCTGTTTTTT; CDR3 protein: CASPRPAATGELFF
clone size: once; V gene: TRBV19; J gene: TRBJ1-5; D gene: NA; CDR3 DNA: TGTGCCAGTAGTATTACAGGGATAGCGGGACAGCCCCAGCATTTT; CDR3 protein: CASSITGIAGQPQHF
clone size: NA; V gene: TRBV6-5; J gene: TRBJ1-2; D gene: TRBD1; CDR3 DNA: TGTGCCAGCAGTCACGACAGGGGCGGCTACACCTTC; CDR3 protein: CASSHDRGGYTF
clone size: NA; V gene: TRBV7-9; J gene: TRBJ1-1; D gene: NA; CDR3 DNA: TGTGCCAGCAGCTTAGCGCGAGGGATTGAAGCTTTCTTT; CDR3 protein: CASSLARGIEAFF
clone size: NA; V gene: TRBV19; J gene: TRBJ1-5; D gene: NA; CDR3 DNA: TGTGCCAGTAGTACCGGACAGATCAATCAGCCCCAGCATTTT; CDR3 protein: CASSTGQINQPQHF
clone size: NA; V gene: TRBV19; J gene: TRBJ1-2; D gene: TRBD1; CDR3 DNA: TGTGCCAGTAGTCTTCGGGACAGGCAAGCTAACTATGGCTACACCTTC; CDR3 protein: CASSLRDRQANYGYTF
clone size: NA; V gene: TRBV12-3/TRBV12-4; J gene: TRBJ2-7; D gene: NA; CDR3 DNA: TGTGCCAGCAGTTTTAGGGTCTCCTACGAGCAGTACTTC; CDR3 protein: CASSFRVSYEQYF
clone size: NA; V gene: TRBV5-1; J gene: TRBJ2-1; D gene: TRBD1; CDR3 DNA: TGCGCCAGCAGCTTGGTTAGGGGGCGAGTCAATGAGCAGTTCTTC; CDR3 protein: CASSLVRGRVNEQFF
clone size: NA; V gene: TRBV5-4; J gene: TRBJ1-2; D gene: NA; CDR3 DNA: TGTGCCAGCAGCGGCCGGGGAATCAGCTATGGCTACACCTTC; CDR3 protein: CASSGRGISYGYTF
clone size: NA; V gene: TRBV19; J gene: TRBJ2-1; D gene: TRBD2; CDR3 DNA: TGTGCCAGTAGTCAACCGGGACTAGCGGGAGATTATGAGCAGTTCTTC; CDR3 protein: CASSQPGLAGDYEQFF
clone size: NA; V gene: TRBV6-5; J gene: TRBJ1-4; D gene: NA; CDR3 DNA: TGTGCCAGCAGTTACTCGACAGCCTTAAATGAAAAACTGTTTTTT; CDR3 protein: CASSYSTALNEKLFF
clone size: NA; V gene: TRBV5-1; J gene: TRBJ2-3; D gene: NA; CDR3 DNA: TGCGCCAGCAGCTTGGCCGGGAGCGCAGATACGCAGTATTTT; CDR3 protein: CASSLAGSADTQYF
clone size: NA; V gene: TRBV20-1; J gene: TRBJ1-1; D gene: NA; CDR3 DNA: TGCAGTGTGGCGATAGGAGCTTTCTTT; CDR3 protein: CSVAIGAFF
clone size: once; V gene: TRBV6-5; J gene: TRBJ1-2; D gene: NA; CDR3 DNA: TGTGCCAGCAGTCAAACAGCGAGGGCGAATGGCTACACCTTC; CDR3 protein: CASSQTARANGYTF
clone size: NA; V gene: TRBV7-9; J gene: TRBJ2-2; D gene: TRBD2; CDR3 DNA: TGTGCCAGCAGCGGACTAGCTACGAGGGAGCTGTTTTTT; CDR3 protein: CASSGLATRELFF
clone size: NA; V gene: TRBV11-2; J gene: TRBJ1-1; D gene: NA; CDR3 DNA: TGTGCCAGCAGCTTAGGTGTAGGGGGGGGCGGCACTGAAGCTTTCTTT; CDR3 protein: CASSLGVGGGGTEAFF
clone size: NA; V gene: TRBV27; J gene: TRBJ1-5; D gene: NA; CDR3 DNA: TGTGCCAGCAGTTTGTCAGGCTATAGCAATCAGCCCCAGCATTTT; CDR3 protein: CASSLSGYSNQPQHF
clone size: once; V gene: TRBV3-1/TRBV3-2; J gene: TRBJ1-4; D gene: NA; CDR3 DNA: TGTGCCAGCAGCCCTGGACAGAGGACTAATGAAAAACTGTTTTTT; CDR3 protein: CASSPGQRTNEKLFF
clone size: few; V gene: TRBV6-5; J gene: TRBJ2-7; D gene: NA; CDR3 DNA: TGTGCCAGCAGTTCTTGGAGGGGGCACTACGAGCAGTACTTC; CDR3 protein: CASSSWRGHYEQYF
clone size: NA; V gene: TRBV7-6; J gene: TRBJ1-3; D gene: NA; CDR3 DNA: TGTGCCAGCAGCCCGGTCTCTGGAAACACCATATATTTT; CDR3 protein: CASSPVSGNTIYF
clone size: NA; V gene: TRBV28; J gene: TRBJ2-5; D gene: TRBD2; CDR3 DNA: TGTGCCAGCAGGCTAGCGGGGGGGCCGAGTGGAGAGACCCAGTACTTC; CDR3 protein: CASRLAGGPSGETQYF
clone size: NA; V gene: TRBV25-1; J gene: TRBJ2-7; D gene: NA; CDR3 DNA: TGTGCCAGCAGTGAACCTGGCAGTCGTAACGAGCAGTACTTC; CDR3 protein: CASSEPGSRNEQYF
clone size: NA; V gene: TRBV7-2; J gene: TRBJ2-4; D gene: NA; CDR3 DNA: TGTGCCAGCAGCCCGGACAGCCAGAACATTCAGTACTTC; CDR3 protein: CASSPDSQNIQYF
clone size: NA; V gene: TRBV6-2/TRBV6-3; J gene: TRBJ2-2; D gene: TRBD1; CDR3 DNA: TGTGCCAGCAGCCGCGGGACAGGGATTGACGGGGAGCTGTTTTTT; CDR3 protein: CASSRGTGIDGELFF
clone size: NA; V gene: TRBV11-2; J gene: TRBJ1-5; D gene: NA; CDR3 DNA: TGTGCCAGCAGTCTTCAGGGAGGTCGACAGCCCCAGCATTTT; CDR3 protein: CASSLQGGRQPQHF
clone size: NA; V gene: TRBV28; J gene: TRBJ2-7; D gene: NA; CDR3 DNA: TGTGCCAGCAGTTTATCACTCTACGAGCAGTACTTC; CDR3 protein: CASSLSLYEQYF
clone size: NA; V gene: TRBV30; J gene: TRBJ2-1; D gene: NA; CDR3 DNA: TGTGCCTGGAGGAAATGGAGGGCGGGCAATGAGCAGTTCTTC; CDR3 protein: CAWRKWRAGNEQFF
clone size: NA; V gene: TRBV7-3; J gene: TRBJ2-2; D gene: NA; CDR3 DNA: TGTGCCAGCAGCTTTAATTCCGGATTCGGGGCGACGAACACCGGGGAGCTGTTTTTT; CDR3 protein: CASSFNSGFGATNTGELFF